A single sample gave rise to the 17 T cell receptor beta chains below, sequenced in a study of OX40 agonist ivuxolimab in advanced cancers. Using immunoSEQ multiplex PCR, the repertoire was profiled, and TCRdb retains in-frame clones only, with some absent. The table records 40,000 to 45,000 clones, more than 75% of them present only once. The source was CD4+ or CD8+ T cells sorted from blood, collected in a trial of the OX40 agonist ivuxolimab. These receptors originate from an adult with an advanced solid tumor such as melanoma, head and neck, liver or kidney cancer.

The chain is built from TRBV28 and TRBJ2-2; the D gene is possibly TRBD2 (5 bases). Germline CDR1 is MDHEN and CDR2 is SYDVKM. Trimming removed 6 bases from V and 7 bases from J, with 18 bases in between. The CDR3 is made up of 15 amino acids. The CDR3 DNA follows: TGTGCCAGCAGCCTCGTCCCCCCCGGGGTCGGGGAGCTGTTTTTT. This translates into CASSLVPPGVGELFF.

CDR3 protein: CAIKPPGQGFTEAFF. CDR3 bases: TGTGCCATAAAACCCCCGGGACAGGGATTCACTGAAGCTTTCTTT. V gene TRBV10-3 combines with J gene TRBJ1-1; 9 nucleotides match TRBD1. This CDR3 has 15 amino acids. The trim removed 9 bases at V and 4 bases at J, leaving 12 bases unmatched. Germline CDR1 and CDR2: ENHRY and SYGVKD.

With regard to this clone: Germline is not matched at one junction end, which may reflect a read error. V usage is TRBV28 and J usage is TRBJ1-2, with TRBD1 identical over 8 bases. This CDR3 region has 14 residues. Per germline, CDR1 MDHEN and CDR2 SYDVKM. The CDR3 coding sequence is TGTGCCAGCAGCTCCGGACAGGGTAGATTCTACGGTGCCTTC. It is translated as CASSSGQGRFYGAF.

This sequence joins TRBV11-3 and TRBJ2-7, with a weak D call TRBD2 (5 bases). The CDR3 covers 14 residues. The V and J ends lost 5 bases and 5 bases respectively, with 16 bases between them. The germline CDR1 and CDR2 sequences are SGHNT and YENEEA. CDR3 region: CASSPGGSSNEQYF. Written as DNA, the CDR3 is TGTGCCAGCAGCCCCGGTGGGAGTTCAAACGAGCAGTACTTC. Using reference TRBV11-3 and TRBJ2-7 for the parts outside the CDR3, the full variable domain is EAGVVQSPRYKIIEKKQPVAFWCNPISGHNTLYWYLQNLGQGPELLIRYENEEAVDDSQLPKDRFSAERLKGVDSTLKIQPAELGDSAVYLCASSPGGSSNEQYFGPGTRLTVT.

The chain uses TRBV21-1 and TRBJ1-2; the table's D call, TRBD1, was not checked against the DNA. TRBV21-1 is annotated as a pseudogene. This CDR3 spans 15 amino acids. The CDR3 reads CASSKRPGTGDGYTF. CDR3 DNA: TGTGCCAGCAGCAAGAGACCAGGGACAGGGGATGGCTACACCTTC.

The chain has TRBV2 and TRBJ2-1, with D unclear. The germline CDR1 and CDR2 sequences are SNHLY and FYNNEI. V was trimmed by 4 bases and J by 12 bases, leaving 13 bases between them. The CDR3 has 12 amino acids. The chain's CDR3 is CASSGIGVGQFF. In DNA, the CDR3 is TGTGCCAGCAGTGGGATCGGAGTGGGGCAGTTCTTC.

The chain carries TRBV14 and TRBJ1-1; TRBD1 matches at 7 bases. The CDR3 is made up of 15 amino acids. The germline gives CDR1 SGHDN, CDR2 FVKESK. V dropped 4 bases and J dropped 1; count of bases not matched to a gene: 6. CDR3 sequence (DNA): TGTGCCAGCAGCCCCTGGGACAGACCGAACACTGAAGCTTTCTTT. Its protein product is CASSPWDRPNTEAFF.

The count of this clone is one. The V call is TRBV11-2, the J call TRBJ1-3, with a possible D match to TRBD1 (5 bases). V lost 7 bases and J lost 0, with 16 bases in between. The germline CDR1 and CDR2 sequences are SGHAT and FQNNGV. The CDR3 sequence is 16 residues long. The CDR3 region is CASTPVGGNSGNTIYF. The CDR3 DNA reads as TGTGCCAGCACCCCAGTGGGGGGGAACTCTGGAAACACCATATATTTT.

This sequence joins TRBV28 and TRBJ1-5; no clear D gene. V was cut by 2 bases and J by 3 bases, with 8 bases left in between. The CDR3 sequence is 14 residues long. Germline V lookup: CDR1 MDHEN, CDR2 SYDVKM. Here the CDR3 DNA reads TGTGCCAGCAGTTTAGAGGGCTACAATCAGCCCCAGCATTTT. Translated: CASSLEGYNQPQHF.

V is TRBV29-1 and J is TRBJ1-1; 9 nucleotides match TRBD1. Unmatched junction bases numbered 7, after V lost 8 bases and J lost 0 bases. The CDR3 runs to 14 residues. In germline, CDR1 is SQVTM, CDR2 ANQGSEA. The CDR3 is CSLKQGALNTEAFF. DNA for the CDR3: TGCAGCCTTAAACAGGGGGCTTTGAACACTGAAGCTTTCTTT.

About this clone: One end of the junction does not line up with germline, which may come from a read error. The chain carries TRBV28 and TRBJ1-5; D gene unclear. The CDR3 runs 12 residues. Germline lookup yields CDR1 MDHEN and CDR2 SYDVKM. This chain's CDR3 is CANSFRKQPQHF. As DNA, the CDR3 is TGTGCCAACAGTTTTAGGAAGCAGCCCCAGCATTTT. The variable domain in full, with the rest retrieved from reference TRBV28 and TRBJ1-5, is DVKVTQSSRYLVKRTGEKVFLECVQDMDHENMFWYRQDPGLGLRLIYFSYDVKMKEKGDIPEGYSVSREKKERFSLILESASTNQTSMYLCANSFRKQPQHFGDGTRLSIL.

The chain combines TRBV2 with TRBJ1-6; D not resolved. The length of the CDR3 is 14 residues. Per germline, CDR1 SNHLY and CDR2 FYNNEI. V dropped 7 bases and J dropped 6 bases, with 13 bases sitting between them. The CDR3 loop is CASIRTEGNSPLHF. The CDR3 DNA is TGTGCCAGCATCCGGACTGAGGGTAATTCACCCCTCCACTTT. The variable domain in full, with the rest retrieved from reference TRBV2 and TRBJ1-6, is EPEVTQTPSHQVTQMGQEVILRCVPISNHLYFYWYRQILGQKVEFLVSFYNNEISEKSEIFDDQFSVERPDGSNFTLKIRSTKLEDSAMYFCASIRTEGNSPLHFGNGTRLTVT.

The chain recombines TRBV5-5 with TRBJ1-1; D is unresolved. The V end was cut by 4 bases, the J end by 6 bases, with 16 bases between. CDR1 SGHKS and CDR2 YYEKEE come from the germline V gene (reference sequence). This CDR3 contains 14 residues. CDR3 protein: CASSIQPEESEAFF. The CDR3 coding sequence is TGTGCCAGCAGCATTCAGCCTGAGGAATCTGAAGCTTTCTTT.

The rearrangement links TRBV6-5 to TRBJ1-4; D gene unclear. Germline CDR1 MNHEY, CDR2 SVGAGI. Trimming shortened V by 6 bases and J by 8 bases, and 10 bases separated the two germline ends. The CDR3 runs 12 residues. The CDR3 nucleotides are TGTGCCAGCAGCCCCCGGGGAGAAAAACTGTTTTTT. It codes for CASSPRGEKLFF.

In DNA form, the CDR3 reads TGTGCCAGCAGCTTAGGAGGTCCGACCGATGAAAAACTGTTTTTT. Residues: CASSLGGPTDEKLFF. The gene calls are TRBV11-3 and TRBJ1-4; D not certain. CDR3 length equals 15 residues. Germline CDR1 SGHNT, CDR2 YENEEA. V lost 1 base to trimming and J lost 6 bases, with 12 bases between them.

The CDR3, as DNA: TGTGCCAGCAGCTTATATGGGGCAGGGGAGCAGTTCTTC. Translating it yields CASSLYGAGEQFF. This chain uses TRBV7-9 with TRBJ2-1; TRBD1 is a possible D gene (5 bases). The CDR3 consists of 13 residues. Germline lookup yields CDR1 SEHNR and CDR2 FQNEAQ (reference sequence). V was clipped by 2 bases and J by 10 bases, with 12 bases between them.

By share of the sample, this clone is medium-sized. The V gene is TRBV11-3, the J gene TRBJ2-2; 7 bases agree with TRBD1. The CDR3 consists of 13 residues. The V gene's germline CDR1 is SGHNT and CDR2 YENEEA. After removal of 5 bases from V and 4 bases from J, the junction contained 1 base not matched to a gene. The CDR3 protein is CASSDRATGELFF. CDR3 DNA: TGTGCCAGCAGCGACAGGGCCACCGGGGAGCTGTTTTTT.